This TCR beta chain was sequenced during a study of prognosis after radiotherapy for stage I lung cancer. The study amplified the TCR beta CDR3 region from genomic DNA. This amplification was carried out by two rounds of multiplex PCR. Amplification in first-round PCR relied on primers specific to each TRBV and TRBJ gene. TCRdb reprocessed the multiplex PCR reads with MiXCR, giving one entry per CDR3 protein. The data show roughly 29,000 distinct CDR3 sequences, roughly 30% seen once. V dropped 4 bases and J dropped 0; count of bases not matched to a gene: 4. Germline CDR1 and CDR2: GTSNPN and SVGIG (reference sequence). The CDR3 has 16 amino acids. This clonotype was counted ten times or more.

This TCR was recovered from a donor aged 50 or older with non-small cell lung cancer. Sample: PBMCs, taken before or after stereotactic body radiation therapy (not recorded which). The rearrangement uses TRBV30 and TRBJ2-3, with TRBD2 matching 13 bases. This CDR3 reads CAWTQGLAGSTDTQYF. The CDR3, as DNA: TGTGCCTGGACTCAGGGACTAGCGGGGAGCACAGATACGCAGTATTTT.